These 7 T cell receptor beta chains share one sample of origin, sequenced in a study of shared clonotypes between healthy human individuals. CD8 cells regarded as naive lacked CD45RO, were positively chosen for CCR7, and omitted terminally differentiated effector memory CD45RA+ cells. Sequencing was performed with immunoSEQ multiplex PCR; in TCRdb, only in-frame clones are kept and a portion is missing. The sample contains under 2,000,000 clones, approximately 95% of which appear only once. The specimen was naive CD8+ T cells sorted from blood. The receptor set was obtained from a young man in good health.

The CDR3 reads CASSLVSQGFLEWGEKLFF. CDR3 sequence (DNA): TGTGCCAGCAGCTTAGTCTCACAGGGCTTCCTTGAATGGGGGGAAAAACTGTTTTTT. V is TRBV7-9 and J is TRBJ1-4, with TRBD1 as a possible D gene (6 bases). Trimming pared 1 base from V and 8 bases from J, leaving 26 bases between. This CDR3 comprises 19 residues. Germline lookup yields CDR1 SEHNR and CDR2 FQNEAQ (reference sequence).

The V call is TRBV11-2, the J call TRBJ2-5; D gene ambiguous. From germline, CDR1 is SGHAT and CDR2 FQNNGV. Between the trimmed V and J ends, which lost 0 bases and 7 bases, there was a span of 6 bases. The CDR3 has 12 residues. Here the CDR3 reads CASSLDLSTQYF. Written as DNA, the CDR3 is TGTGCCAGCAGCTTAGATCTCTCGACCCAGTACTTC.

The genes are TRBV2 and TRBJ2-3, with D uncertain. Deletions cut 11 bases from V and 4 bases from J, with 19 bases between. The CDR3 is 14 amino acids. Germline V lookup: CDR1 SNHLY, CDR2 FYNNEI. Here the CDR3 DNA reads TGTGCCCGCGAATCAGGATTCTCTTCAGATACGCAGTATTTT. Protein sequence: CARESGFSSDTQYF.

The chain carries TRBV9 and TRBJ1-5; possible D gene TRBD1, 5 bases. The V gene lost 1 base and the J gene lost 3 bases, with 11 bases spanning the gap. The CDR3 has 15 amino acids. Germline lookup yields CDR1 SGDLS and CDR2 YYNGEE. CDR3 nucleotide sequence: TGTGCCAGCAGCGTAAGCTGGGGGGACAATCAGCCCCAGCATTTT. Amino acid sequence: CASSVSWGDNQPQHF.

J is TRBJ1-2 and V is TRBV6-5; 8 bases are a match to TRBD1. This CDR3 is built from 13 residues. The germline CDR1 and CDR2 sequences are MNHEY and SVGAGI. V dropped 5 bases and J dropped 7; count of bases not matched to a gene: 6. CDR3 DNA: TGTGCCAGCAGTCCAGGACAGGGTGTTGGCTACACCTTC. Translated: CASSPGQGVGYTF.

This clone was seen a single time. V and J are TRBV10-2 and TRBJ2-1; D not resolved. The CDR3 sequence is 14 residues long. Germline assignment: CDR1 WSHSY and CDR2 SAAADI. V lost 4 bases and J lost 5, with 12 bases in between. CDR3 in amino acids: CASSAIRPNNEQFF. Written as DNA, the CDR3 is TGCGCCAGCAGTGCGATTAGGCCCAACAATGAGCAGTTCTTC.

The chain is built from TRBV9 and TRBJ2-7, with TRBD1 matching over 8 bases. Germline-derived CDR1 and CDR2 are SGDLS and YYNGEE. With 2 bases clipped from V and 5 bases from J, the junction kept 9 bases outside the gene matches. The CDR3 is made up of 15 amino acids. In DNA form, the CDR3 reads TGTGCCAGCAGCGTCGGGGCAGGGGGCATCGACGAGCAGTACTTC. Protein sequence: CASSVGAGGIDEQYF.